This T cell receptor (beta chain) was sequenced in a study of blood T cell repertoires in COVID-19. Study details: Acute and convalescent COVID-19 specimens originated in the United States, Italy and Spain. The analysed material was cDNA or gDNA that came from T cells, B-cell-depleted T cells, or PBMCs.

Original handling: Reference gene primer amplification in the assay estimated nucleated cell counts. Data came from immunoSEQ multiplex PCR; TCRdb stores just in-frame clones and leaves some out. The V and J calls and clone size were taken over from that table, and D and trimming were inferred from the DNA. The data show about 300,000 clones, with 83% seen just once and roughly 1.2% held by the top ten. Losses at the gene ends were 5 bases for V and 3 bases for J; bases not matched to a gene: 8. This CDR3 comprises 16 residues. Germline V CDR1 and CDR2: SGHNT, YYREEE (reference sequence). The gene calls are TRBV5-4 and TRBJ2-5, with 12 bases aligning to TRBD2. The sequence was obtained from a woman aged 45 to 65 with acute or convalescent COVID-19. Material: peripheral blood. CDR3 in DNA: TGTGCCAGCAGACTCGGGACTAGCGGGTCCAAAGAGACCCAGTACTTC. Translated, it gives CASRLGTSGSKETQYF.